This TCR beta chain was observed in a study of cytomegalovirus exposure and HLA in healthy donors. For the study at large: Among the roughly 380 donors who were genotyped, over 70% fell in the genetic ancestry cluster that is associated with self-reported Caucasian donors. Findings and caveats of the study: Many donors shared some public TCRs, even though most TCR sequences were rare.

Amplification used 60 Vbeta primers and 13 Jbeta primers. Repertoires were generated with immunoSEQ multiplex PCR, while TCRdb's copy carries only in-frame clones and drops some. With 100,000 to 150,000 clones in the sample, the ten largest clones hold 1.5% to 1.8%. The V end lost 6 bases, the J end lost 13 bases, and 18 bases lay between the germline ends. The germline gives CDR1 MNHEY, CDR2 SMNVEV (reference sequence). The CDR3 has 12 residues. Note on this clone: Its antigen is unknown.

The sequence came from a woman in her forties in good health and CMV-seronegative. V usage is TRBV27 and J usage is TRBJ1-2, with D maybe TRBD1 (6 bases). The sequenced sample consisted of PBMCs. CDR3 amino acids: CASSQTGQMITF. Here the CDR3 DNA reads TGTGCCAGCAGCCAAACCGGACAGATGATCACCTTC.